The 3 T cell receptor beta chains listed next were all sequenced from one sample in a study of blood T cell repertoires in COVID-19. Clones were read by immunoSEQ multiplex PCR, and TCRdb kept only the in-frame ones, dropping some. Of about 290,000 clones listed, around 92% are singletons. The sample was peripheral blood. The receptors here all came from a woman aged 25-40 years with COVID-19, enrolled during active disease.

This chain uses TRBV27 with TRBJ1-3; possible D gene TRBD1, 5 bases. Germline assignment: CDR1 MNHEY and CDR2 SMNVEV (reference sequence). The CDR3 runs to 15 residues. The V end lost 1 base, the J end lost 5 bases, and 12 bases lay between the germline ends. CDR3 region: CASSLYQGLRNTIYF. The CDR3 nucleotides are TGTGCCAGCAGTTTATACCAGGGCCTGAGAAACACCATATATTTT.

This clone was observed a single time. The chain is built from TRBV6-5 and TRBJ2-1; TRBD2 aligns across 15 bases. J was trimmed by 10 bases and V by 4 bases; bases with no gene match: 2. The germline gives CDR1 MNHEY, CDR2 SVGAGI. The CDR3 extends over 14 amino acids. The CDR3 DNA follows: TGTGCCAGCAGTTGGGGACTAGCGGGGGGAGAGCAGTTCTTC. The encoded protein is CASSWGLAGGEQFF.

This sequence joins TRBV13 and TRBJ2-5; 14 nucleotides line up with TRBD2. The CDR3 covers 17 residues. The germline V gene encodes CDR1 PRHDT and CDR2 FYEKMQ (reference sequence). Losses at the gene ends were 4 bases for V and 5 bases for J; bases not matched to a gene: 9. The CDR3 DNA sequence: TGTGCCAGCAGCTCCGGACTAGCGGGGGGAGGACCGGAGACCCAGTACTTC. Its translation is CASSSGLAGGGPETQYF. The full variable domain, its missing parts supplied by reference TRBV13 and TRBJ2-5, is AAGVIQSPRHLIKEKRETATLKCYPIPRHDTVYWYQQGPGQDPQFLISFYEKMQSDKGSIPDRFSAQQFSDYHSELNMSSLELGDSALYFCASSSGLAGGGPETQYFGPGTRLLVL.